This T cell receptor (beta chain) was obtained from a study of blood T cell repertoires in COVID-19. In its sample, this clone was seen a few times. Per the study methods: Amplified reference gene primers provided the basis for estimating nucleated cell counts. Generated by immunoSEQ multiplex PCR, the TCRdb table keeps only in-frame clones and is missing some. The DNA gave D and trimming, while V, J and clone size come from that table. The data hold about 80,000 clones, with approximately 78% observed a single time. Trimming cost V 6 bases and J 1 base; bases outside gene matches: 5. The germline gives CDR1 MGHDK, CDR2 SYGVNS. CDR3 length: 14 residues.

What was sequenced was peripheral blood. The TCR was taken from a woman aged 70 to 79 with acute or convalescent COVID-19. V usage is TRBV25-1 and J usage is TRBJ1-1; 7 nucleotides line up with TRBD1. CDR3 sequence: CASREGGGNTEAFF. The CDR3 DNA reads TGTGCCAGCAGGGAAGGGGGCGGGAACACTGAAGCTTTCTTT.